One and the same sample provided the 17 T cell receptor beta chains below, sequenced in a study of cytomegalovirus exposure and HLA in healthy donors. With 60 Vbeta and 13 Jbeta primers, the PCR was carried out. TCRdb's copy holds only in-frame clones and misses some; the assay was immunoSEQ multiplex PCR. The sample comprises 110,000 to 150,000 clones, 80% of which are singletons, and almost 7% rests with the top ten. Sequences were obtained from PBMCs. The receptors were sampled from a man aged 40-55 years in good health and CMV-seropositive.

In nucleotides, the CDR3 is TGTGCCAGTAGTATCTCGATCAGGAATCAGCCCCAGCATTTT. It yields the protein CASSISIRNQPQHF. This sequence joins TRBV19 and TRBJ1-5; D remains ambiguous. This CDR3 is 14 amino acids long. The V end was cut by 3 bases, the J end by 4 bases, with 10 bases between. CDR1 and CDR2 from the germline V gene are LNHDA and SQIVND (reference sequence).

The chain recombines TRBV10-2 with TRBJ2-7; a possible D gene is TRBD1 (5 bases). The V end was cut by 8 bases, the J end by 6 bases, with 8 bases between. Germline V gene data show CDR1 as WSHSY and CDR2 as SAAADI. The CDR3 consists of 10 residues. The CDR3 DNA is TGCGCCAGCCAAGACAGCGAGCAGTACTTC. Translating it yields CASQDSEQYF.

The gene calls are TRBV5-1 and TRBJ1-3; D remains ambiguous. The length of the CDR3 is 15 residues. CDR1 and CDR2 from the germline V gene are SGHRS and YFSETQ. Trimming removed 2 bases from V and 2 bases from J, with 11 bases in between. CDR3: CASSLPGEAGNTIYF. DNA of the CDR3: TGCGCCAGCAGCTTACCCGGGGAGGCTGGAAACACCATATATTTT.

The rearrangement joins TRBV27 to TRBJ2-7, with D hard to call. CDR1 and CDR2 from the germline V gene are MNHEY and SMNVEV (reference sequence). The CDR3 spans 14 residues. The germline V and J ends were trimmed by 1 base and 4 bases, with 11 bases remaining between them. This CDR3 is CASSLFPGVYEQYF. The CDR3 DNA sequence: TGTGCCAGCAGTTTATTCCCAGGCGTTTACGAGCAGTACTTC.

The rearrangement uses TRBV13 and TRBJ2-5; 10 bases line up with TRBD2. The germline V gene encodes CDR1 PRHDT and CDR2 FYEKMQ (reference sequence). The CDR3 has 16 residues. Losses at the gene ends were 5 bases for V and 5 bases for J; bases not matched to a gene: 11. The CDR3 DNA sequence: TGTGCCAGCAGCGCCCCTCTAGCGGGAGAGTGGGAGACCCAGTACTTC. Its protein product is CASSAPLAGEWETQYF. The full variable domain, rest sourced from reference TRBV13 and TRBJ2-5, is AAGVIQSPRHLIKEKRETATLKCYPIPRHDTVYWYQQGPGQDPQFLISFYEKMQSDKGSIPDRFSAQQFSDYHSELNMSSLELGDSALYFCASSAPLAGEWETQYFGPGTRLLVL.

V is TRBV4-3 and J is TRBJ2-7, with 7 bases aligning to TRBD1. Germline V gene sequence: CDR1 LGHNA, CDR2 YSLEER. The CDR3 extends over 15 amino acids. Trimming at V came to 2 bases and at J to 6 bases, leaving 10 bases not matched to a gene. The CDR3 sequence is CASSQTRGLPAEQYF. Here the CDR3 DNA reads TGCGCCAGCAGCCAAACAAGGGGGCTACCCGCCGAGCAGTACTTC.

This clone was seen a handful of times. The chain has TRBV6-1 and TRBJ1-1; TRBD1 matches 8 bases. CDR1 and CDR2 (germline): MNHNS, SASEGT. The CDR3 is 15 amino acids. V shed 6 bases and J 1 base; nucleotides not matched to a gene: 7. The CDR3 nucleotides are TGTGCCAGCAGGATAGAGACAGGGGCGAACACTGAAGCTTTCTTT. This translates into CASRIETGANTEAFF.

The CDR3 DNA reads TGCAGCGTTCCGGGACAGGGGTTTTCCACAGATACGCAGTATTTT. Amino acids: CSVPGQGFSTDTQYF. The chain links TRBV29-1 to TRBJ2-3; 10 nucleotides match TRBD1. CDR1 and CDR2 from the germline V gene are SQVTM and ANQGSEA. V lost 5 bases, J lost 2 bases, and 7 bases stayed unmatched. The CDR3 is made up of 15 amino acids.

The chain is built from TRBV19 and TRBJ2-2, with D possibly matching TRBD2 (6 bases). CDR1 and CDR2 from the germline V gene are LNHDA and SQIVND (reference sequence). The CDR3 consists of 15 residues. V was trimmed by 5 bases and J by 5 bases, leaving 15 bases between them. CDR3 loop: CASSLPRDGTGELFF. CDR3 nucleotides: TGTGCCAGTAGTCTCCCGCGGGATGGGACCGGGGAGCTGTTTTTT.

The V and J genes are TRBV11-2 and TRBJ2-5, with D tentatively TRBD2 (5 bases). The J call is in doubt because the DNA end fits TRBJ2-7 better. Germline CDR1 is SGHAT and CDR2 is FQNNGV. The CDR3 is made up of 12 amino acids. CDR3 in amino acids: CASTRGAYEQYF. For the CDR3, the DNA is TGTGCCAGCACCCGGGGTGCTTACGAGCAGTACTTC.

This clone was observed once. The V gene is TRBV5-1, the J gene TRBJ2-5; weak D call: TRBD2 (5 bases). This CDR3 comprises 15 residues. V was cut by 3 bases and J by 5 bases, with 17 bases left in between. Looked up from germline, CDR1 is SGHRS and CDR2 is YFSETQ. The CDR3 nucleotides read TGCGCCAGCAGCTCGGACCTAGCCTCGGGGGAGACCCAGTACTTC. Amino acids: CASSSDLASGETQYF.

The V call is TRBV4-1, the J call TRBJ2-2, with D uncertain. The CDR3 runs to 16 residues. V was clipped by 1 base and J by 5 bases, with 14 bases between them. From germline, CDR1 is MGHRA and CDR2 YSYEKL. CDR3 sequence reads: CASSQGSAGLTGELFF. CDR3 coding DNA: TGCGCCAGCAGCCAAGGTTCGGCAGGATTGACCGGGGAGCTGTTTTTT.

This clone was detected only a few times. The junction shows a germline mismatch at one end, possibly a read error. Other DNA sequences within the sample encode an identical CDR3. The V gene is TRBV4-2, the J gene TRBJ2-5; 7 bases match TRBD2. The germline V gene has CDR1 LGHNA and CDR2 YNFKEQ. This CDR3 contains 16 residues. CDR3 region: CASSPELGGRVETQYF. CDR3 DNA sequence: TGTGCTAGCAGTCCAGAGTTGGGCGGGAGAGTAGAGACCCAGTACTTC.

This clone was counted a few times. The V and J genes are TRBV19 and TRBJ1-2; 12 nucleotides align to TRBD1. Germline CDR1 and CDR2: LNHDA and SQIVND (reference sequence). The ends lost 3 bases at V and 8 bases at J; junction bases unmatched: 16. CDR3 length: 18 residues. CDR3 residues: CASSMPRGWGQGAGGYTF. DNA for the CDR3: TGTGCCAGTAGTATGCCTCGGGGGTGGGGACAGGGGGCTGGAGGCTACACCTTC.

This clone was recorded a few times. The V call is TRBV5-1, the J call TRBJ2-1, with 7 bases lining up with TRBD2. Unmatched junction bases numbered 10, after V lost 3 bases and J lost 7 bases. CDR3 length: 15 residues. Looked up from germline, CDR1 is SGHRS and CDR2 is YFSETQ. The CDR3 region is CASSSLGAGENEQFF. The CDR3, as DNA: TGCGCCAGCAGCTCTCTCGGGGCGGGAGAGAATGAGCAGTTCTTC.

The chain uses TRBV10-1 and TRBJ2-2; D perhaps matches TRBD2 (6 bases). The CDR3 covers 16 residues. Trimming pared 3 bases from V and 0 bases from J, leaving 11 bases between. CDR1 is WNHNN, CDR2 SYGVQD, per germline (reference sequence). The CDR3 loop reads CASSDMRGPNTGELFF. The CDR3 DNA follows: TGCGCCAGCAGTGATATGCGGGGTCCGAACACCGGGGAGCTGTTTTTT.

DNA for the CDR3: TGTGCCAGCTTAAGCCGACCTCGCAGGGGCAGATATGGCGGGGAGCTGTTTTTT. Protein sequence: CASLSRPRRGRYGGELFF. V usage is TRBV25-1 and J usage is TRBJ2-2; weak D call: TRBD1 (6 bases). V was cut by 8 bases and J by 7 bases, with 29 bases left in between. This CDR3 contains 18 residues. Germline CDR1 reads MGHDK; CDR2 reads SYGVNS.